The entry that follows covers one T cell receptor beta chain sequence. The antigen is undetermined. The junction departs from the called germline gene at one end, perhaps through a read error. Germline CDR1 MDHEN, CDR2 SYDVKM. The CDR3 runs 15 residues. The protocol was immunoSEQ multiplex PCR, while the TCRdb copy is restricted to in-frame clones and leaves out a portion. The data hold over 400,000 clones, with 95% to 97% observed a single time. This specimen comes from a study of shared clonotypes between healthy human individuals. General study points: Blood was the sole source, and tissue repertoires probably differ. Rarefaction gave evidence that sorted-subset sequencing remained incomplete despite large depth.

Source material: naive CD4+ T cells sorted from blood. Subset reported: CD45RA+ positively selected. The chain links TRBV28 to TRBJ2-7; maybe TRBD1 (6 bases). The receptor was isolated from a woman in her thirties in good health. In nucleotides, the CDR3 is TGTGCCAGCGGTTTTGGGGGCGCTGGATCCTACGAGCAGTACTTC. Its translation: CASGFGGAGSYEQYF.